A selection of T cell receptor beta chains follows, all from one sample in a study of T cells after yellow fever vaccination. Each CDR3 protein is one row after TCRdb ran MiXCR on the 5' RACE reads. The top ten clones hold approximately 15% of a sample with approximately 550,000 distinct CDR3 sequences, around 21% of them seen once. The specimen was PBMCs, collected 15 days after the yellow fever booster vaccination. These receptors originate from a man aged 25 to 40 who received the YFV17D yellow fever vaccine. Both conserved end residues are part of each CDR3. The D gene is left open where the match is weak. Rows may omit the clone size; those that give it use once, few, many or a size class.

d_gene,abundance,v_gene,j_gene,CDR3aa,CDR3nt
TRBD2,few,TRBV5-1,TRBJ2-1,CASSLPLAANEQFF,TGCGCCAGCAGCTTGCCCCTAGCGGCCAATGAGCAGTTCTTC
NA,NA,TRBV29-1,TRBJ2-7,CSVRPDFAEQYF,TGCAGCGTTCGTCCGGACTTTGCCGAGCAGTACTTC
NA,NA,TRBV12-3/TRBV12-4,TRBJ1-2,CASSPGTPGDYGYTF,TGTGCCAGCAGTCCTGGGACACCGGGGGACTATGGCTACACCTTC
TRBD2,NA,TRBV18,TRBJ2-5,CASSPPAGPYGTQYF,TGTGCCAGCTCACCCCCAGCGGGACCCTACGGGACCCAGTACTTC
NA,many,TRBV5-4,TRBJ2-7,CASSTAGKTRYEQYF,TGTGCCAGCAGCACGGCAGGGAAGACGCGCTACGAGCAGTACTTC
NA,few,TRBV12-5,TRBJ2-1,CASGLVGNEQFF,TGTGCTAGTGGTTTGGTCGGGAATGAGCAGTTCTTC
NA,few,TRBV6-1,TRBJ2-1,CASTRTPSSYNEQFF,TGTGCCAGCACCCGGACGCCTAGCTCCTACAATGAGCAGTTCTTC
TRBD1,NA,TRBV18,TRBJ1-5,CASSAGTDSNQPQHF,TGTGCCAGCTCAGCCGGGACAGATAGCAATCAGCCCCAGCATTTT
TRBD2,NA,TRBV7-9,TRBJ2-1,CASSGGAGGYNEQFF,TGTGCCAGCAGCGGGGGGGCGGGAGGTTACAATGAGCAGTTCTTC
TRBD2,NA,TRBV6-5,TRBJ2-1,CASSYLAGGVDEQFF,TGTGCCAGCAGTTACCTAGCGGGAGGTGTCGATGAGCAGTTCTTC
TRBD2,few,TRBV20-1,TRBJ2-3,CSASRGGPGLAGADTQYF,TGCAGTGCTAGTCGAGGGGGCCCGGGACTAGCGGGAGCAGATACGCAGTATTTT
NA,few,TRBV5-1,TRBJ2-5,CASSTGRKETQYF,TGCGCCAGCAGCACTGGAAGGAAAGAGACCCAGTACTTC
NA,many,TRBV20-1,TRBJ2-1,CSASGWPGEQFF,TGCAGTGCTAGCGGTTGGCCGGGTGAGCAGTTCTTC
NA,few,TRBV20-1,TRBJ2-3,CSAHGAGGAADTQYF,TGCAGTGCTCACGGGGCCGGCGGCGCTGCAGATACGCAGTATTTT
NA,few,TRBV7-2,TRBJ2-7,CASSLVAGQAYEQYF,TGTGCCAGCAGCTTAGTCGCAGGGCAGGCCTACGAGCAGTACTTC
TRBD1,NA,TRBV2,TRBJ2-7,CASSDWDRGYEQYF,TGTGCCAGCAGTGATTGGGACAGGGGCTACGAGCAGTACTTC
NA,NA,TRBV25-1,TRBJ2-7,CASETLRREQYF,TGTGCCAGCGAAACCCTCAGGCGCGAGCAGTACTTC
NA,few,TRBV29-1,TRBJ2-1,CSVFTPAGEQFF,TGCAGCGTCTTCACCCCAGCGGGTGAGCAGTTCTTC
NA,few,TRBV2,TRBJ2-7,CASSEGLGWGEQYF,TGTGCCAGCAGTGAGGGGCTCGGCTGGGGCGAGCAGTACTTC
NA,few,TRBV7-9,TRBJ2-1,CASSLVSLTEEQFF,TGTGCCAGCAGCTTAGTATCCCTAACTGAGGAGCAGTTCTTC
NA,NA,TRBV6-1,TRBJ1-3,CASRDGRNSGNTIYF,TGTGCCAGCCGGGACGGGAGAAATTCCGGAAACACCATATATTTT
NA,many,TRBV2,TRBJ2-4,CASSLELLAKNIQYF,TGTGCCAGCAGTTTAGAGCTCCTAGCCAAAAACATTCAGTACTTC
NA,NA,TRBV12-5,TRBJ1-1,CASGLALSDRASIAEAFF,TGTGCTAGTGGTTTGGCACTCTCAGACCGGGCAAGTATCGCTGAAGCTTTCTTT
NA,NA,TRBV1,TRBJ2-3,CTSTPWPGGSTDTQYF,TGCACCAGCACCCCGTGGCCCGGGGGAAGCACAGATACGCAGTATTTT
TRBD1,many,TRBV10-3,TRBJ2-2,CAIKRDRNTGELFF,TGTGCCATCAAGAGGGACAGAAACACCGGGGAGCTGTTTTTT
NA,NA,TRBV7-2,TRBJ2-7,CASSMGTVSYEQYF,TGTGCCAGCAGCATGGGGACTGTTTCGTACGAGCAGTACTTC
NA,few,TRBV7-2,TRBJ2-3,CASSPRGGRGDTQYF,TGTGCCAGCAGCCCCAGGGGCGGGAGAGGGGATACGCAGTATTTT
TRBD2,NA,TRBV3-1,TRBJ2-1,CASSQESGTRCRF,TGTGCCAGCAGCCAAGAATCCGGGACTAGATGTCGCTTC
TRBD2,once,TRBV12-3/TRBV12-4,TRBJ2-2,CASSFSGSPGELFF,TGTGCCAGCAGTTTTAGCGGGAGTCCCGGGGAGCTGTTTTTT
TRBD2,NA,TRBV14,TRBJ2-3,CASSPEQSGVTDTQYF,TGTGCCAGCAGCCCAGAGCAGAGCGGGGTCACAGATACGCAGTATTTT
NA,NA,TRBV24-1,TRBJ2-1,CATSGPDLRYNEQFF,TGTGCCACCAGTGGCCCGGACCTAAGGTACAATGAGCAGTTCTTC
NA,few,TRBV2,TRBJ2-1,CASSEGLASRKFF,TGTGCCAGCAGCGAAGGACTGGCTAGCAGGAAATTCTTC
NA,few,TRBV6-6,TRBJ2-7,CASSAMYEQYF,TGTGCCAGCAGTGCGATGTACGAGCAGTACTTC
NA,NA,TRBV5-4,TRBJ2-7,CASSLGDQQYF,TGTGCCAGCAGCTTGGGGGATCAGCAGTACTTC
NA,NA,TRBV12-3/TRBV12-4,TRBJ2-5,CASRRDRTQETQYF,TGTGCCAGCAGACGAGACAGGACCCAAGAGACCCAGTACTTC
NA,few,TRBV4-2,TRBJ2-2,CASSLRDSNTGELFF,TGTGCCAGCAGCCTAAGAGACTCGAACACCGGGGAGCTGTTTTTT
TRBD2,few,TRBV4-2,TRBJ2-4,CASSGDSGSNIQYF,TGTGCCAGCAGCGGGGATAGCGGGAGTAACATTCAGTACTTC
NA,NA,TRBV4-3,TRBJ2-2,CASSQGRLANTGELFF,TGCGCCAGCAGCCAAGGGAGACTAGCGAACACCGGGGAGCTGTTTTTT
NA,NA,TRBV27,TRBJ1-6,CASSLSLGVDSPLHF,TGTGCCAGCAGTTTATCTCTGGGGGTGGATTCACCCCTCCACTTT
TRBD2,NA,TRBV7-3,TRBJ2-1,CASSRLAGGSGEQFF,TGTGCCAGCAGCCGACTAGCGGGAGGCTCGGGGGAGCAGTTCTTC
TRBD2,NA,TRBV3-1,TRBJ2-5,CASSPGTSGRGETQYF,TGTGCCAGCAGCCCTGGGACTAGCGGGAGAGGAGAGACCCAGTACTTC
NA,NA,TRBV29-1,TRBJ1-1,CSVEGQSNTEAFF,TGCAGCGTTGAAGGACAATCGAACACTGAAGCTTTCTTT
TRBD2,NA,TRBV5-1,TRBJ2-1,CASSLDPTSGGGDEQFF,TGCGCCAGCAGCTTGGACCCCACTAGCGGTGGGGGTGATGAGCAGTTCTTC
NA,NA,TRBV12-3/TRBV12-4,TRBJ1-1,CASSFVGAGEAFF,TGTGCCAGCAGTTTTGTCGGGGCTGGTGAAGCTTTCTTT
NA,few,TRBV20-1,TRBJ2-2,CSARSGINTGELFF,TGCAGTGCTAGAAGTGGGATTAACACCGGGGAGCTGTTTTTT
TRBD1,few,TRBV7-2,TRBJ2-2,CASSIRTGGVTGELFF,TGTGCCAGCAGCATACGGACAGGGGGCGTAACCGGGGAGCTGTTTTTT
NA,few,TRBV21-1,TRBJ2-5,CASSKVDGDELAGAQYF,TGTGCCAGCAGCAAAGTGGATGGGGACGAGCTAGCGGGGGCCCAGTACTTC
NA,NA,TRBV15,TRBJ2-3,CATSTPDGSTDTQYF,TGTGCCACCAGCACCCCGGACGGCAGCACAGATACGCAGTATTTT
TRBD2,NA,TRBV18,TRBJ2-7,CASSGTVLAGGHRLSSYEQYF,TGTGCCAGCTCCGGGACGGTACTAGCGGGAGGCCACCGCCTAAGCTCCTACGAGCAGTACTTC
NA,NA,TRBV12-3/TRBV12-4,TRBJ2-7,CASSSGQRYEQYF,TGTGCCAGCAGCAGCGGTCAGCGCTACGAGCAGTACTTC